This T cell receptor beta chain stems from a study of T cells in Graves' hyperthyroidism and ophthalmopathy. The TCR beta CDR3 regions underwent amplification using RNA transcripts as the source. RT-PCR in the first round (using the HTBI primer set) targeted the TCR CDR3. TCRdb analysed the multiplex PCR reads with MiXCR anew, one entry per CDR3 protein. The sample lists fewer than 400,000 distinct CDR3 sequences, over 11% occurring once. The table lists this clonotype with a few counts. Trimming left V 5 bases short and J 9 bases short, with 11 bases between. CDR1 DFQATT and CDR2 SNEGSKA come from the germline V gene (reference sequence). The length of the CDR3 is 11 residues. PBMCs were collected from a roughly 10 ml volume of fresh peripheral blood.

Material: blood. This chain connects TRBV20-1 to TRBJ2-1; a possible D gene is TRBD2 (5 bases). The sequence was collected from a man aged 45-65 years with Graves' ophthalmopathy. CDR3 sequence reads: CSAGGPREQFF. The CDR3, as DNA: TGCAGTGCTGGAGGCCCCCGTGAGCAGTTCTTC.